The rows below give T cell receptor beta chains drawn from one sample of a study of blood T cell repertoires in COVID-19. The protocol was immunoSEQ multiplex PCR, while the TCRdb copy is restricted to in-frame clones and leaves out a portion. Of about 260,000 clones listed, 88% are singletons. The material sequenced was peripheral blood. The receptors derive from a man aged 55-75 years who had recovered from COVID-19. CDR3s include the opening cysteine and the closing phenylalanine or tryptophan. D genes are given only for firm matches. The size of a clone is reported for some rows only, either as once, few or many, or as a class for expanded clones.

TRBV11-3	TRBJ2-5	TRBD2	.	CASSMGGETQYF	TGTGCCAGCAGCATGGGAGGGGAGACCCAGTACTTC
TRBV9	TRBJ2-1	TRBD2	.	CASSGTGTSIPRKTYNEQFF	TGTGCCAGCAGCGGTACCGGGACTAGCATCCCCCGTAAGACCTACAATGAGCAGTTCTTC
TRBV18	TRBJ1-4	TRBD1	.	CASSGSGTGVEKLFF	TGTGCCAGCTCAGGCTCCGGGACAGGGGTTGAAAAACTGTTTTTT
TRBV6-5	TRBJ2-4	.	.	CASSSRGGGRGNIQYF	TGTGCCAGCAGTTCCCGGGGCGGGGGAAGGGGGAACATTCAGTACTTC
TRBV19	TRBJ1-3	.	.	CATTGTPGNTIYF	TGTGCCACTACTGGGACACCTGGAAACACCATATATTTT
TRBV13	TRBJ2-7	TRBD1	once	CATARDGQVYEQYF	TGTGCCACCGCAAGGGACGGACAGGTCTACGAGCAGTACTTC
TRBV6-2/TRBV6-3	TRBJ1-4	.	.	CASSYSGYSDEKLFF	TGTGCCAGCAGTTACTCGGGCTATTCGGATGAAAAACTGTTTTTT
TRBV19	TRBJ2-6	.	.	CASTTGAGGANVLTF	TGTGCCAGTACTACTGGGGCAGGTGGGGCCAACGTCCTGACTTTC
TRBV9	TRBJ1-1	.	.	CASSVVGPEGEAFF	TGTGCCAGCAGCGTAGTCGGTCCGGAGGGTGAAGCTTTCTTT
TRBV6-5	TRBJ1-2	TRBD1	.	CASSPGTGSNYGYTF	TGTGCCAGCAGTCCAGGGACAGGGTCAAACTATGGCTACACCTTC
TRBV1	TRBJ1-4	.	few	CTSSQRTGDCVNATNEKLFF	TGCACCAGCAGCCAAAGGACCGGGGATTGTGTTAATGCAACTAATGAAAAACTGTTTTTT
TRBV6-6	TRBJ2-7	TRBD1	.	CASSRRTGVYEQYF	TGTGCCAGCAGCCGACGTACAGGGGTCTACGAGCAGTACTTC
TRBV10-3	TRBJ1-2	.	.	CAISEQGHGYTF	TGTGCCATCAGTGAACAGGGCCATGGCTACACCTTC
TRBV6-5	TRBJ1-2	.	.	CASSSGQNYGYTF	TGTGCCAGCAGCTCAGGACAGAACTATGGCTACACCTTC
TRBV19	TRBJ1-5	.	many	CASGVQGSVQPQHF	TGTGCCAGTGGGGTGCAGGGGTCAGTTCAGCCCCAGCATTTT
TRBV30	TRBJ1-1	TRBD1	.	CAWRGQGRDTEAFF	TGTGCCTGGAGGGGACAGGGGCGGGACACTGAAGCTTTCTTT
TRBV19	TRBJ2-7	TRBD2	.	CASSIRGTSLTSYEQYF	TGTGCCAGTAGTATACGAGGGACTAGCCTTACCTCCTACGAGCAGTACTTC
TRBV18	TRBJ1-6	.	.	CASSPLRDDNSPLHF	TGTGCCAGCTCACCACTGAGGGATGATAATTCACCCCTCCACTTT
TRBV7-2	TRBJ2-1	.	.	CASTEMGLYNEQFF	TGTGCCAGCACGGAGATGGGACTTTACAATGAGCAGTTCTTC
TRBV7-2	TRBJ1-2	.	.	CASSFHREPYTF	TGTGCCAGCAGCTTTCACAGGGAGCCCTACACCTTC
TRBV25-1	TRBJ2-5	.	.	CASSESGGGETQYF	TGTGCCAGCAGTGAATCGGGGGGCGGAGAGACCCAGTACTTC
TRBV4-1	TRBJ1-2	TRBD1	.	CASSRPGQGNYGYTF	TGCGCCAGCAGCCGTCCGGGACAGGGGAACTATGGCTACACCTTC
TRBV5-1	TRBJ1-2	.	.	CASSLGPTSTRGHGYTF	TGCGCCAGCAGCTTGGGACCTACCTCGACGCGGGGGCACGGCTACACCTTC
TRBV9	TRBJ1-5	TRBD1	.	CASSTQPGQRPSCSNQPQHF	TGTGCCAGCAGCACCCAACCGGGACAGCGCCCGTCTTGTAGCAATCAGCCCCAGCATTTT
TRBV5-1	TRBJ2-5	TRBD1	once	CASSLGGTGGLQETQYF	TGCGCCAGCAGCTTGGGGGGCACAGGGGGCCTCCAAGAGACCCAGTACTTC
TRBV5-4	TRBJ1-2	TRBD1	.	CASSLAGQAGGYTF	TGTGCCAGCAGCTTGGCGGGACAGGCGGGTGGCTACACCTTC
TRBV30	TRBJ1-1	TRBD1	.	CASDRGTEAFF	TGTGCCTCAGACAGGGGGACTGAAGCTTTCTTT
TRBV29-1	TRBJ2-1	.	.	CSVEDRQAYNEQFF	TGCAGCGTTGAAGATCGTCAGGCATACAATGAGCAGTTCTTC
TRBV23-1	TRBJ1-6	TRBD1	once	CASSIGISGQGGSPLHF	TGCGCCAGCAGTATCGGGATCTCTGGACAGGGGGGTTCACCCCTCCACTTT